This is a list of T cell receptor beta chains from one sample in a study of identical twins. TCRdb reprocessed the 5' RACE reads with MiXCR, giving one entry per CDR3 protein. The table lists about 890,000 distinct CDR3 sequences, about 12% of them singletons. These records were also assigned to another study, of yellow fever vaccine responses in identical twins.

The material sequenced was PBMCs. Receptors originate from a woman under 30 in good health. Each CDR3 is given with its conserved first and last residue. Fields, in order: J gene, V gene, D gene, clone size, CDR3 protein, CDR3 DNA. The D gene is left open where the match is weak. Clone size is given for some rows only: seen once, a few or many times, or a class if the clone is expanded.

>TRBJ2-3|TRBV2|TRBD2|few
CASNRIGGTDTQYF
TGTGCCAGCAATCGGATCGGGGGGACAGATACGCAGTATTTT
>TRBJ2-5|TRBV24-1|TRBD1|few
CATSDPLRDRQETQYF
TGTGCCACCAGTGATCCGCTCCGGGACAGACAAGAGACCCAGTACTTC
>TRBJ2-5|TRBV7-2|NA|NA
CASSKTYTGFQETQYF
TGTGCCAGCAGCAAGACCTACACAGGATTCCAAGAGACCCAGTACTTC
>TRBJ1-2|TRBV6-1|NA|few
CASRPGLNYGYTF
TGTGCCAGCAGACCGGGACTTAACTATGGCTACACCTTC
>TRBJ2-1|TRBV20-1|TRBD2|NA
CSSLLAGVGEQFF
TGCAGTTCTCTACTAGCGGGAGTGGGTGAGCAGTTCTTC
>TRBJ2-2|TRBV29-1|NA|many
CSGQRNTGELFF
TGCAGCGGACAGAGGAACACCGGGGAGCTGTTTTTT
>TRBJ2-1|TRBV29-1|TRBD2|many
CSVGGGNPYNEQFF
TGCAGCGTTGGGGGAGGGAACCCCTACAATGAGCAGTTCTTC
>TRBJ2-1|TRBV11-2|NA|many
CASSHTNEQFF
TGTGCCAGCAGCCATACCAATGAGCAGTTCTTC
>TRBJ2-2|TRBV20-1|TRBD1|few
CSASLRDRGFTGELFF
TGCAGTGCTAGCCTCCGGGACAGGGGGTTCACCGGGGAGCTGTTTTTT
>TRBJ2-2|TRBV3-1|TRBD2|NA
CASSQDLAGVSGELFF
TGTGCCAGCAGCCAAGACCTAGCGGGAGTATCCGGGGAGCTGTTTTTT
>TRBJ2-7|TRBV5-1|NA|NA
CASTEGGYEQHF
TGCGCCAGCACCGAAGGGGGTTACGAGCAGCACTTC